This T cell receptor (beta chain) was captured by sequencing in a study of neurological immune-mediated disorders. Whole-study results and caveats: Multiple sclerosis patients had less TCR clonal expansion than even healthy controls, unlike HTLV-1-associated myelopathy. The absence of any CDR3 amino acid sequence shared by expanded clones across subjects suggests that repertoires were private in all groups.

V was shortened by 1 base and J by 1 base, with 4 bases between the two germline ends. The germline gives CDR1 LGHDT, CDR2 YNNKEL (reference sequence). The CDR3 has 13 residues. This clonotype was recorded many times. The antigen is undetermined. TCRdb passed the 5' RACE reads through MiXCR, listing each CDR3 protein once. The sample yields 35,000 or so distinct CDR3 sequences, 10% seen once. The sequenced material came from PBMCs. The genes are TRBV3-1 and TRBJ1-1, with D uncertain. The receptor was isolated from a woman in her 30s with HTLV-1-associated myelopathy (HAM/TSP). The CDR3 reads CASSQVPNTEAFF. CDR3 bases: TGTGCCAGCAGCCAAGTCCCGAACACTGAAGCTTTCTTT.